Detailed here is one T cell receptor beta chain. This clonotype was observed a handful of times. The antigen this receptor binds is unknown. No much larger clone is present one base from it, and per-base qualities are unavailable. The data originate from a study of CD8 T cells in ankylosing spondylitis (dated by TCRdb to about 2017). About the investigation overall: The study profiled T cell receptor beta repertoires in healthy donors and ankylosing spondylitis patients to find disease-linked TCR variants. Peripheral blood was sampled, and synovial fluid was also collected from ankylosing spondylitis patients. The full study cohort was made up of 20 to 25 ankylosing spondylitis patients and more than 90 healthy donors. General findings and caveats noted by the study authors: Some TCR beta motif variants had previously been reported in synovial fluid and blood of reactive arthritis patients, which suggested common disease-initiation mechanisms. The disease-linked clones were reported as significantly enriched in matched synovial fluid samples from ankylosing spondylitis patients. A CD8+ phenotype was shown by the disease-linked clones, which were found at relatively low frequencies in peripheral blood. Blood from ankylosing spondylitis patients appeared to be characterized by a TCR beta motif composed of roughly 8 highly homologous amino acid variants.

The sequencer was an Illumina HiSeq 2500. Quantitative 5'-RACE with molecular barcodes was the method used to prepare the TCR beta libraries. In the source study's methods: Disease-linked TCR variants were identified with a new computational method built on a probabilistic model of VDJ rearrangement. TCRdb reworked the public reads: Q25 trimming with fastp, MiXCR clone assembly, productive beta chains retained. Identical CDR3 protein sequences are pooled into one entry, listed with their most common genes and DNA. TCRdb, not the original authors, processed these V and J calls. The sample table records some 450,000 distinct CDR3 sequences; roughly a sixth of these occur just once. The ten top clones hold approximately 0.97% of the sample. The CDR1 and CDR2 encoded by the germline V gene are ENHRY and SYGVKD. V lost 6 bases and J lost 4 bases; the stretch between them is 9 bases long. The CDR3 contains 13 residues, cysteine and phenylalanine counted. The sequence is cut down to CDR3 DNA, 39 bases in frame from base 1.

This sequence uses TRBV10-3 and TRBJ1-4; a tentative D match to TRBD1 spans 6 bases. The receptor was isolated from a male donor with ankylosing spondylitis. Sequenced: blood, either unsorted or a sorted T cell fraction (not recorded which). The DNA reads TGTGCCATCAGAGGACAGATTAATGAAAAACTGTTTTTT. The translation is CAIRGQINEKLFF.